This T cell receptor beta chain was obtained from a study of blood T cell repertoires in COVID-19. Assay used: immunoSEQ multiplex PCR; TCRdb lists only in-frame clones, some missing. There are roughly 29,000 clones in the sample; 75% to 90% occur only once, and about 29% lies in the top ten. Trimming took off 6 bases at V and 5 bases at J, with 19 bases between the two ends. The CDR3 loop spans 15 amino acids. Germline CDR1 SGHVS, CDR2 FQNEAQ. The rearrangement uses TRBV7-8 and TRBJ1-1, with D unresolved. Sequencing was performed on peripheral blood. The TCR was taken from a woman aged 80 or older with COVID-19, enrolled during active disease. The CDR3 bases are TGTGCCAGCAGGGCCCGAGCGGACGGTCTAACTGAAGCTTTCTTT. Translating it yields CASRARADGLTEAFF.